These 31 T cell receptor beta chains share one sample of origin, sequenced in a study of T cells in Graves' hyperthyroidism and ophthalmopathy. It was RNA transcripts that yielded the amplified TCR beta CDR3 regions. With the HTBI primer set, the TCR CDR3 went through a first round of RT-PCR. Each CDR3 protein gets one entry after TCRdb re-called the multiplex PCR reads with MiXCR. This table has 550,000 to 600,000 distinct CDR3 sequences, more than 13% appearing once. Sequenced input: blood. These receptors were obtained from a woman aged 18-29 years with Graves' ophthalmopathy.

This clonotype was observed at least ten times. The chain is built from TRBV7-3 and TRBJ2-1, with 12 bases fitting TRBD2. The germline V gene has CDR1 SGHTA and CDR2 FQGTGA. The V and J ends lost 5 bases and 9 bases, in that order; junction bases with no gene match: 8. The CDR3 runs 15 residues. Here the CDR3 reads CASSKGLAGGVEQFF. CDR3 DNA sequence: TGTGCCAGCAGCAAGGGGCTAGCGGGAGGGGTTGAGCAGTTCTTC. Drawing the rest from reference TRBV7-3 and TRBJ2-1, the complete variable domain is GAGVSQTPSNKVTEKGKYVELRCDPISGHTALYWYRQSLGQGPEFLIYFQGTGAADDSGLPNDRFFAVRPEGSVSTLKIQRTERGDSAVYLCASSKGLAGGVEQFFGPGTRLTVL.

This clonotype was observed at least ten times. The chain has TRBV20-1 and TRBJ1-5; 10 bases map to TRBD1. This CDR3 contains 14 residues. The trim removed 1 base at V and 5 bases at J, leaving 2 bases unmatched. The germline CDR1 and CDR2 sequences are DFQATT and SNEGSKA (reference sequence). CDR3 sequence (DNA): TGCAGTGCTAGAGGACAGGGGGCCGATCAGCCCCAGCATTTT. Encoded protein: CSARGQGADQPQHF.

This clonotype was detected many times. The chain is built from TRBV15 and TRBJ2-1; 13 nucleotides match TRBD2. The CDR3 length is 17 residues. CDR1 and CDR2 (germline): LNHNV, YYDKDF (reference sequence). Trimming took 5 bases from V and 2 from J; bases not matched to a gene: 6. CDR3 residues: CATSGLAGVVTYNEQFF. In DNA, the CDR3 is TGTGCCACCAGCGGACTAGCGGGAGTAGTAACCTACAATGAGCAGTTCTTC.

This clonotype was counted a few times. This rearrangement joins TRBV27 to TRBJ2-2; 7 nucleotides agree with TRBD1. V shed 5 bases and J 3 bases; nucleotides not matched to a gene: 6. The CDR3 has 15 residues. CDR1 and CDR2 from the germline V gene are MNHEY and SMNVEV (reference sequence). The CDR3 reads CASSTRDSDTGELFF. The CDR3 nucleotides read TGTGCCAGCAGTACCCGGGACAGCGACACCGGGGAGCTGTTTTTT.

This clonotype was picked up a small number of times. The chain recombines TRBV24-1 with TRBJ2-5; 7 bases agree with TRBD1. Germline V CDR1 and CDR2: KGHDR, SFDVKD. The V and J ends lost 5 bases and 1 base, in that order; junction bases with no gene match: 6. The CDR3 is 15 amino acids. The CDR3, as DNA: TGTGCCACCAGTGGAATCCGGGACAGCCAAGAGACCCAGTACTTC. This codes for CATSGIRDSQETQYF.

This clonotype was counted at least ten times. This chain links TRBV12-3 or TRBV12-4 with TRBJ1-2; unclear D gene. Trimming left V 5 bases short and J 4 bases short, with 11 bases between. This CDR3 region has 13 residues. The CDR3, as DNA: TGTGCCAGCAGTCCATCCTGGGGCTATGGCTACACCTTC. As protein: CASSPSWGYGYTF.

This clonotype occurred many times. The CDR3: CASRRGYGNHEQYF. CDR3 DNA sequence: TGTGCCAGCAGACGGGGCTACGGGAACCACGAGCAGTACTTC. This rearrangement joins TRBV6-1 to TRBJ2-7; D tentatively reads TRBD1 or TRBD2 (5 bases each). Looked up from germline, CDR1 is MNHNS and CDR2 is SASEGT. Trimming removed 6 bases at V and 5 bases at J, with 17 bases between. This CDR3 is built from 14 residues.

This clonotype was detected a few times. The gene calls are TRBV28 and TRBJ2-6, with D possibly TRBD1 on 6 matching bases. CDR1 is MDHEN and CDR2 is SYDVKM in the germline V gene. The CDR3 consists of 16 residues. V was cut by 3 bases and J by 0 bases, with 9 bases left in between. Here the CDR3 reads CASSFEQGSGANVLTF. The DNA of the CDR3 is TGTGCCAGCAGTTTTGAACAGGGCTCTGGGGCCAACGTCCTGACTTTC.

This clonotype has a count of ten or more. The rearrangement links TRBV4-3 to TRBJ2-3; 7 nucleotides align to TRBD2. With V trimmed by 2 bases and J by 8 bases, 10 bases remained unmatched. There are 15 residues in the CDR3. The V gene's germline CDR1 is LGHNA and CDR2 YSLEER. CDR3 DNA: TGCGCCAGCAGCCAATCCGTTGCGGGAGCAGGTACGCAGTATTTT. This codes for CASSQSVAGAGTQYF.

This clonotype was counted at least ten times. The rearrangement joins TRBV6-1 to TRBJ2-7, with a weak D call TRBD2 (6 bases). V was pared by 4 bases and J by 1 base, with 17 bases between. The CDR3 totals 16 residues. Germline assignment: CDR1 MNHNS and CDR2 SASEGT. The CDR3: CASSGKRVSLSYEQYF. The CDR3 bases are TGTGCCAGCAGTGGGAAGCGGGTGAGTCTATCCTACGAGCAGTACTTC.

A few counts support this clonotype. The chain links TRBV10-1 to TRBJ1-5; D remains ambiguous. The germline V gene encodes CDR1 WNHNN and CDR2 SYGVQD (reference sequence). CDR3 length equals 15 residues. Trimming shortened V by 3 bases and J by 3 bases, and 12 bases separated the two germline ends. The CDR3 DNA sequence: TGCGCCAGCAGTGAAGGTCCTAACTCCAATCAGCCCCAGCATTTT. Amino acids: CASSEGPNSNQPQHF.

This clonotype was recorded many times. The V and J genes are TRBV20-1 and TRBJ2-7, with D possibly being TRBD1 or TRBD2 (6 bases each). Trimming removed 6 bases at V and 3 bases at J, with 15 bases between. The CDR3 sequence is 13 residues long. Germline V CDR1 and CDR2: DFQATT, SNEGSKA (reference sequence). This CDR3 is CSARSGGHYEQYF. The DNA for the CDR3 is TGCAGTGCCCGATCCGGGGGCCACTACGAGCAGTACTTC.

This clonotype was observed at least ten times. This chain connects TRBV2 to TRBJ1-2; tentative D call: TRBD1 (6 bases). Germline lookup yields CDR1 SNHLY and CDR2 FYNNEI. Trimming pared 8 bases from V and 7 bases from J, leaving 17 bases between. This CDR3 has 13 amino acids. CDR3 residues: CASQGGARGGYTF. CDR3 sequence (DNA): TGTGCCAGCCAAGGGGGGGCGCGAGGTGGCTACACCTTC.

This chain connects TRBV19 to TRBJ2-7, with 11 bases lining up with TRBD2. There are 15 residues in the CDR3. The germline gives CDR1 LNHDA, CDR2 SQIVND (reference sequence). J was trimmed by 6 bases and V by 3 bases; bases with no gene match: 7. The CDR3 region has the DNA TGTGCCAGTAGTATTAGGGGCCTAGCGGGAGGCGAGCAGTACTTC. Amino acid sequence: CASSIRGLAGGEQYF.

V gene TRBV19 combines with J gene TRBJ2-3, with unresolved D. Trimming removed 3 bases at V and 2 bases at J, with 6 bases between. This CDR3 is 13 amino acids long. Germline V gene sequence: CDR1 LNHDA, CDR2 SQIVND (reference sequence). CDR3 DNA: TGTGCCAGTAGTATCTTCTACACAGATACGCAGTATTTT. This gives the protein CASSIFYTDTQYF.

The rearrangement joins TRBV2 to TRBJ2-2; D is possibly TRBD2 (5 bases). Germline V gene lookup returns CDR1 SNHLY and CDR2 FYNNEI. The CDR3 is 14 amino acids. V was trimmed by 11 bases and J by 7 bases, leaving 20 bases between them. Here the CDR3 DNA reads TGTGCCGGCAATTTTTCCCCGAGGGTCGGGGAGCTGTTTTTT. Translation: CAGNFSPRVGELFF.

V gene TRBV14 combines with J gene TRBJ1-1; 8 bases line up with TRBD1. The J segment lost 0 bases and the V segment lost 4 bases, leaving 7 bases of the junction unmatched. Germline V gene lookup returns CDR1 SGHDN and CDR2 FVKESK. CDR3 size: 16 residues. CDR3 amino acids: CASSREGQDLNTEAFF. DNA for the CDR3: TGTGCCAGCAGCCGGGAGGGACAGGATTTGAACACTGAAGCTTTCTTT. The full variable domain, with the rest looked up from reference TRBV14 and TRBJ1-1, is EAGVTQFPSHSVIEKGQTVTLRCDPISGHDNLYWYRRVMGKEIKFLLHFVKESKQDESGMPNNRFLAERTGGTYSTLKVQPAELEDSGVYFCASSREGQDLNTEAFFGQGTRLTVV.

This clonotype has more than one count but fewer than ten. V is TRBV2 and J is TRBJ2-3; no definite D call. Germline CDR1 reads SNHLY; CDR2 reads FYNNEI. This CDR3 is 14 amino acids long. The V gene lost 6 bases and the J gene lost 5 bases, with 15 bases spanning the gap. CDR3: CASSDQPYGDTQYF. CDR3 in DNA: TGTGCCAGCAGCGATCAACCTTATGGAGATACGCAGTATTTT.

The chain couples TRBV7-9 to TRBJ2-3; D ambiguous. The CDR3 has 12 residues. V gave up 3 bases and J gave up 4 bases, with 5 bases separating them. The V gene's germline CDR1 is SEHNR and CDR2 FQNEAQ (reference sequence). The CDR3 DNA follows: TGTGCCAGCAGCTTTGTTCCAGATACGCAGTATTTT. Translation gives CASSFVPDTQYF.

This clonotype was counted ten times or more. V is TRBV6-5 and J is TRBJ1-4; D possibly corresponds to TRBD1 (6 bases). The CDR3 has 16 amino acids. Trimming took off 2 bases at V and 5 bases at J, with 15 bases between the two ends. Germline CDR1 and CDR2: MNHEY and SVGAGI. CDR3: CASSYGPGAKNEKLFF. In nucleotides, the CDR3 is TGTGCCAGCAGTTACGGCCCAGGGGCGAAGAATGAAAAACTGTTTTTT.

Many counts were recorded for this clonotype. This sequence joins TRBV20-1 and TRBJ2-7, with D perhaps TRBD1 (6 bases). Trimming removed 5 bases at V and 0 bases at J, with 17 bases between. Germline V lookup: CDR1 DFQATT, CDR2 SNEGSKA (reference sequence). The CDR3 length is 15 residues. The CDR3 bases are TGCAGTGCTGGGATCCTCAGGGGCCTCTCCTACGAGCAGTACTTC. Translated: CSAGILRGLSYEQYF.

The table lists this clonotype with many counts. This chain links TRBV12-3 or TRBV12-4 with TRBJ2-3; TRBD2 matches 13 bases. The trim removed 3 bases at V and 4 bases at J, leaving 10 bases unmatched. CDR3 size: 18 residues. CDR3 sequence (DNA): TGTGCCAGCAGTTTGGGGATAGGACTAGCGGGAGAGGCAGATACGCAGTATTTT. Residues: CASSLGIGLAGEADTQYF.

This clonotype appeared many times. The V and J genes are TRBV20-1 and TRBJ1-5; D uncertain. Germline CDR1 and CDR2: DFQATT and SNEGSKA (reference sequence). The V end was cut by 0 bases, the J end by 3 bases, with 3 bases between. The CDR3 runs to 12 residues. This chain's CDR3 is CSARDFNQPQHF. The CDR3 bases are TGCAGTGCTAGAGACTTCAATCAGCCCCAGCATTTT.

This clonotype was recorded many times. The genes are TRBV11-1 and TRBJ2-5; 8 bases are shared with TRBD1. V lost 5 bases to trimming and J lost 5 bases; unmatched junction nucleotides: 4. CDR3 length equals 13 residues. The germline V gene has CDR1 SGHAT and CDR2 FQDESV (reference sequence). DNA for the CDR3: TGTGCCAGCAGCACGGGGGACAGGGAGACCCAGTACTTC. Its protein is CASSTGDRETQYF.

This clonotype was picked up many times. DNA of the CDR3: TGTGCCAGCAGGTCTACCCGGGTCCAGGAGCAGTACTTC. Encoded protein: CASRSTRVQEQYF. V is TRBV12-3 or TRBV12-4 and J is TRBJ2-7; D unresolved. The CDR3 contains 13 residues. V shed 6 bases and J shed 7 bases, with 16 bases lying between them.

The table lists this clonotype with a few counts. V is TRBV30 and J is TRBJ2-3; 14 positions match TRBD2. CDR1 GTSNPN and CDR2 SVGIG come from the germline V gene (reference sequence). The V gene end was trimmed by 1 base and the J gene end by 3 bases; junction bases not matched to a gene: 12. The CDR3 is made up of 19 amino acids. This chain's CDR3 is CAWSGIPGLAGVLTDTQYF. The CDR3 DNA reads as TGTGCCTGGAGTGGCATCCCGGGACTAGCGGGAGTGTTGACAGATACGCAGTATTTT.

This clonotype was detected ten times or more. The chain recombines TRBV10-3 with TRBJ2-7; TRBD2 is a possible D gene (6 bases). This CDR3 is built from 14 residues. Germline CDR1 is ENHRY and CDR2 is SYGVKD. Trimming took 5 bases from V and 6 from J, leaving 17 bases between them. This CDR3 reads CAISRVGTPSEQYF. DNA for the CDR3: TGTGCCATCAGTCGAGTCGGGACTCCCAGCGAGCAGTACTTC.

There are many counts of this clonotype. The chain has TRBV12-3 or TRBV12-4 and TRBJ1-1, with D perhaps matching TRBD1 (5 bases). The CDR3 is made up of 14 amino acids. Trimming took 4 bases from V and 1 from J, leaving 10 bases between them. DNA for the CDR3: TGTGCCAGCAGTTCCAGGGTTGGGAACACTGAAGCTTTCTTT. It encodes CASSSRVGNTEAFF.

This clonotype was counted between two and nine times. The V gene is TRBV9, the J gene TRBJ2-2; perhaps TRBD1 as D (5 bases). V lost 2 bases to trimming and J lost 3 bases, with 26 bases between them. Per the germline V gene, CDR1 is SGDLS and CDR2 is YYNGEE. The CDR3 runs to 20 residues. The CDR3 coding sequence is TGTGCCAGCAGCGTTTCCTTTACGGACACCTCTGGACAAGACACCGGGGAGCTGTTTTTT. It encodes CASSVSFTDTSGQDTGELFF.

This clonotype has a count of ten or more. The V call is TRBV28, the J call TRBJ2-7; 8 nucleotides agree with TRBD1. Germline lookup yields CDR1 MDHEN and CDR2 SYDVKM. V gave up 6 bases and J gave up 3 bases; unmatched junction bases: 4. The CDR3 runs to 13 residues. The CDR3 reads CASRPDRGYEQYF. The CDR3 bases are TGTGCCAGCAGACCCGACAGGGGCTACGAGCAGTACTTC.

CDR3 DNA sequence: TGTGCCAGCCGCCTGGGGGCTGCGAACACTGAAGCTTTCTTT. Translation gives CASRLGAANTEAFF. The chain carries TRBV6-1 and TRBJ1-1; D is perhaps TRBD1 (6 bases). The V gene lost 8 bases and the J gene lost 1 base, with 14 bases spanning the gap. Germline V gives CDR1 MNHNS, CDR2 SASEGT. This CDR3 is built from 14 residues.